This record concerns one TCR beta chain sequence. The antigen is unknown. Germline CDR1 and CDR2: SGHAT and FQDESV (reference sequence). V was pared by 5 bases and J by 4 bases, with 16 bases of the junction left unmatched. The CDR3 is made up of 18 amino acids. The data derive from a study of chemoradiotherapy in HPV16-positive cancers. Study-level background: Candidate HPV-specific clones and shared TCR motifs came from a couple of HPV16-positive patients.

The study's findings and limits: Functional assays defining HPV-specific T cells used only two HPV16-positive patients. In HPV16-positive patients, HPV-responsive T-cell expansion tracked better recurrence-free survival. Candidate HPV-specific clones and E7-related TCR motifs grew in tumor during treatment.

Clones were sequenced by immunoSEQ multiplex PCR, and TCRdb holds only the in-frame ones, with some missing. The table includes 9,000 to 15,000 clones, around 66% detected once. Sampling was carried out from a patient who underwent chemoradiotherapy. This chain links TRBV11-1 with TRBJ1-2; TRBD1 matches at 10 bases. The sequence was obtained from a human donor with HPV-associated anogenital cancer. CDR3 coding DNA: TGTGCCAGCAGCCTACGACCCCCGGACAGGGGGGGTCTCTATGGCTACACCTTC. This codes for CASSLRPPDRGGLYGYTF.